This T cell receptor (beta chain) is drawn from a study of T cell repertoires in cytomegalovirus infection. Study information: CMV infection together with matching HLA type was indicated by public TCR beta signatures.

Overall study findings and caveats: CMV-specific TCR beta clonotypes restricted by HLA-C were the ones dominating the ex vivo response.

Trimming left V 0 bases short and J 6 bases short, with 12 bases between. Germline CDR1 is MGHRA and CDR2 is YSYEKL. The CDR3 length is 14 residues. In the case of this clonotype: Its antigen is unidentified.

In TCRdb, the reads were re-called with MiXCR into one record per CDR3 protein. The sample lists roughly 800,000 distinct CDR3 sequences, 25% to 35% occurring once. V usage is TRBV4-1 and J usage is TRBJ2-7, with TRBD1 as a possible D gene (6 bases). The TCR sequence derives from a human donor in good health (CMV status not recorded). Some clones in this sample may be carry-over from other donors' samples. Sequencing used cultured CD8+ T cells from PBMCs, obtained from culture after CMV antigen stimulation. The CDR3 loop is CASSQDNRVGEQYF. The DNA for the CDR3 is TGCGCCAGCAGCCAAGACAACAGGGTGGGCGAGCAGTACTTC.